This TCR beta chain was documented in a study of blood T cell repertoires in COVID-19. Study-level information: Italy, Spain and the United States were the sources of the convalescent and acute COVID-19 samples. From T cells, B-cell-depleted T cells, or PBMCs came the material, which was cDNA or gDNA.

The CDR3 consists of 14 residues. Germline V lookup: CDR1 KGHSH, CDR2 LQKENI. Trimming stripped 3 bases from V and 4 bases from J, with 9 bases between. In the authors' workflow: Nucleated cell counts were estimated from reference gene primer amplification. Method: immunoSEQ multiplex PCR; TCRdb's copy keeps in-frame clones and lacks some. V and J calls and clone size are copied from that table; D and trimming were computed from the DNA. The table has around 190,000 clones, about 88% seen once. The receptor comes from a man aged 45-65 years with COVID-19, enrolled during active disease. V gene TRBV18 combines with J gene TRBJ2-2; D possibly corresponds to TRBD1 (5 bases). What was sequenced was peripheral blood. The CDR3 DNA sequence: TGTGCCAGCTCACCGGTGGGGCCCACCGGGGAGCTGTTTTTT. Its protein is CASSPVGPTGELFF.